This is a list of T cell receptor beta chains from one sample in a study of T cell repertoires in cytomegalovirus infection. TCRdb passed the reads through MiXCR, listing each CDR3 protein once. The sample holds 200,000 or so distinct CDR3 sequences, about 39% seen once. These receptors lack a known antigen. This material consisted of CD8+ T cells from cultured PBMCs, taken from culture after CMV antigen stimulation. These receptors came from a human donor in good health (CMV status not recorded). Some clones in this sample may be carry-over from other donors' samples. Each CDR3 is given with its conserved first and last residue. D genes are given only for firm matches. Size is stated for part of the rows, as once, few or many counts, or as a class when the clone is expanded.

>TRBV12-3/TRBV12-4|TRBD2|TRBJ2-2|.
CASSDVAGVTGELFF
TGTGCCAGCAGTGATGTAGCGGGAGTAACCGGGGAGCTGTTTTTT
>TRBV7-9|.|TRBJ1-1|few
CASSWYTLPETPEAFF
TGTGCCAGCAGCTGGTACACTTTGCCTGAAACCCCTGAAGCTTTCTTT
>TRBV5-1|TRBD1|TRBJ1-1|.
CASSRTGGYNTEAFF
TGCGCCAGCAGTAGGACAGGGGGTTATAACACTGAAGCTTTCTTT
>TRBV30|.|TRBJ2-7|.
CAWKHYNEQYF
TGTGCCTGGAAACATTACAACGAGCAGTACTTC
>TRBV4-2|.|TRBJ1-2|.
CASSQARQANYGYTF
TGTGCCAGCAGCCAGGCTCGACAGGCTAACTATGGCTACACCTTC
>TRBV3-1|.|TRBJ1-4|few
CASSQEYRLFF
TGTGCCAGCAGCCAAGAGTACCGACTGTTTTTT
>TRBV27|.|TRBJ1-1|.
CASRPGTLGTEAFF
TGTGCCAGCAGACCCGGGACATTGGGTACTGAAGCTTTCTTT
>TRBV5-1|TRBD2|TRBJ2-7|.
CASSSGLAGDYEQYF
TGCGCCAGCAGCTCCGGACTAGCGGGAGACTACGAGCAGTACTTC
>TRBV28|TRBD2|TRBJ2-7|few
CASSPYFKAVIGLAGVPPYFEQYF
TGTGCCAGCAGTCCGTATTTCAAGGCGGTGATAGGACTAGCGGGAGTCCCCCCTTATTTCGAGCAGTACTTC
>TRBV5-4|.|TRBJ2-2|.
CASSLVSTHTGELFF
TGTGCCAGCAGCTTGGTATCCACTCACACCGGGGAGCTGTTTTTT
>TRBV11-3|.|TRBJ2-2|.
CASSPTRAGTGELFF
TGTGCCAGCAGCCCAACTAGGGCCGGCACCGGGGAGCTGTTTTTT
>TRBV7-8|.|TRBJ1-5|.
CASSLMAEWQPQHF
TGTGCCAGCAGCTTAATGGCAGAGTGGCAGCCCCAGCATTTT
>TRBV3-1|.|TRBJ2-1|.
CASSQGGPSSYNEQFF
TGTGCCAGCAGCCAGGGAGGACCATCCTCCTACAATGAGCAGTTCTTC
>TRBV7-8|.|TRBJ1-1|.
CASSPGRGAEAFF
TGTGCCAGCAGCCCCGGGAGGGGCGCTGAAGCTTTCTTT
>TRBV7-2|.|TRBJ2-3|.
CASSLGIAVDTQYF
TGTGCCAGCAGCTTAGGGATAGCGGTAGATACGCAGTATTTT
>TRBV28|.|TRBJ2-7|.
CASSQTNSYEQYF
TGTGCCAGCAGCCAAACAAACTCCTACGAGCAGTACTTC
>TRBV24-1|.|TRBJ2-3|few
CATSVQSGESRDTQYF
TGTGCCACCAGTGTGCAGTCGGGGGAGTCCCGGGATACGCAGTATTTT
>TRBV7-2|.|TRBJ1-4|many
CASSPLRATNEKLFF
TGTGCCAGCAGCCCATTAAGGGCAACTAATGAAAAACTGTTTTTT
>TRBV6-1|.|TRBJ1-4|.
CASSEYEEWAEAATNEKLFF
TGTGCCAGCAGTGAATACGAGGAGTGGGCTGAAGCGGCAACTAATGAAAAACTGTTTTTT
>TRBV15|.|TRBJ1-3|few
CATSRTPQTRRGNTIYF
TGTGCCACCAGCAGAACTCCCCAGACCCGACGGGGAAACACCATATATTTT
>TRBV5-4|TRBD2|TRBJ2-7|.
CASSGRASGGEQYF
TGTGCCAGCAGCGGAAGGGCTAGCGGGGGTGAGCAGTACTTC
>TRBV29-1|.|TRBJ2-4|.
CSVERREDIQYF
TGCAGCGTTGAACGGAGGGAGGACATTCAGTACTTC
>TRBV7-3|.|TRBJ1-1|.
CASSSSGGSTEAFF
TGTGCCAGCAGCTCATCTGGCGGGAGTACTGAAGCTTTCTTT
>TRBV12-3/TRBV12-4|.|TRBJ2-5|few
CASSLPRETQYF
TGTGCCAGCAGTTTACCGAGGGAGACCCAGTACTTC
>TRBV30|.|TRBJ2-7|once
CAWNGHDYEQYF
TGTGCCTGGAACGGCCATGACTACGAGCAGTACTTC
>TRBV28|.|TRBJ1-6|.
CASSFDSYSPLHF
TGTGCCAGCAGCTTCGACAGTTATTCACCCCTCCACTTT
>TRBV6-1|.|TRBJ2-5|few
CASSEKRGGRGIGQETQYF
TGTGCCAGCAGTGAAAAAAGGGGGGGCAGGGGGATAGGACAAGAGACCCAGTACTTC
>TRBV5-6|TRBD2|TRBJ2-3|.
CASSLSGSVADTQYF
TGTGCCAGCAGTCTTAGCGGGAGCGTCGCAGATACGCAGTATTTT
>TRBV28|.|TRBJ2-1|few
CASSFALWDEFPNEQFF
TGTGCCAGCAGTTTTGCCCTTTGGGACGAGTTTCCCAATGAGCAGTTCTTC
>TRBV7-3|.|TRBJ2-2|.
CASSLSPGLGVGELFF
TGTGCCAGCAGCCTCAGCCCAGGCTTAGGGGTCGGGGAGCTGTTTTTT
>TRBV7-9|.|TRBJ1-1|few
CASSTTGMNTEAFF
TGTGCCAGCAGCACAACAGGGATGAACACTGAAGCTTTCTTT
>TRBV29-1|.|TRBJ2-2|few
CSVEGRGRRGTGELFF
TGCAGCGTTGAAGGGAGGGGGCGCCGGGGAACCGGGGAGCTGTTTTTT
>TRBV19|TRBD2|TRBJ2-1|.
CVSIRSGSAYNEQFF
TGTGTCAGTATCCGTAGCGGGAGTGCCTACAATGAGCAGTTCTTC
>TRBV7-4|.|TRBJ2-1|.
CASSSLEGGPNNEQFF
TGTGCCAGCAGTTCCTTGGAAGGGGGGCCCAACAATGAGCAGTTCTTC